The 6 T cell receptor beta chains below all came from one sample that was sequenced in a study of cytomegalovirus exposure and HLA in healthy donors. The PCR employed 60 Vbeta primers together with 13 Jbeta primers. Only in-frame clones appear in the TCRdb table, and some are missing; sequencing was by immunoSEQ multiplex PCR. The data show fewer than 250,000 clones, around 80% seen once. Material for sequencing was PBMCs. These receptors were taken from a man aged 18 to 30 in good health and CMV-seronegative.

This chain joins TRBV7-2 and TRBJ2-3, with D unclear. Germline values: CDR1 SGHTA, CDR2 FQGNSA. The CDR3 spans 12 residues. Trimming cost V 2 bases and J 6 bases, with 6 bases left between them. The CDR3 is CASSLKSDTQYF. The CDR3 DNA reads TGTGCCAGCAGCTTAAAATCTGATACGCAGTATTTT.

This chain uses TRBV27 with TRBJ2-1; TRBD2 matches 13 bases. After removal of 5 bases from V and 5 bases from J, the junction contained 3 bases not matched to a gene. Germline values: CDR1 MNHEY, CDR2 SMNVEV (reference sequence). The CDR3 consists of 15 residues. DNA of the CDR3: TGTGCCAGCAGTCAAGGGACTAGCGGGAACAATGAGCAGTTCTTC. This codes for CASSQGTSGNNEQFF.

This clone was seen just once. This sequence joins TRBV5-8 and TRBJ2-5; tentatively, D is TRBD2 (7 bases). This CDR3 contains 14 residues. The germline CDR1 and CDR2 sequences are SGHTS and YDEGEE. V dropped 4 bases and J dropped 4 bases, with 14 bases sitting between them. The CDR3 loop is CASSPGGMLETQYF. The DNA of the CDR3 is TGTGCCAGCAGCCCGGGGGGCATGCTAGAGACCCAGTACTTC. Based on the CDR3 plus reference TRBV5-8 and TRBJ2-5, the full variable domain is EAGVTQSPTHLIKTRGQQATLRCSPISGHTSVYWYQQALGLGLQFLLWYDEGEERNRGNFPPRFSGRQFPNYSSELNVNALELEDSALYLCASSPGGMLETQYFGPGTRLLVL.

This chain uses TRBV14 with TRBJ1-5; tentative D call: TRBD1 (5 bases). The length of the CDR3 is 14 residues. Trimming took 4 bases from V and 7 from J, leaving 14 bases between them. The germline V gene encodes CDR1 SGHDN and CDR2 FVKESK. CDR3 coding DNA: TGTGCCAGCAGCCCGATGACAGTAGACCAGCCCCAGCATTTT. Its protein product is CASSPMTVDQPQHF.

This sequence joins TRBV11-1 and TRBJ2-1; TRBD1 matches 8 bases. Germline lookup yields CDR1 SGHAT and CDR2 FQDESV (reference sequence). Losses at the gene ends were 5 bases for V and 6 bases for J; bases not matched to a gene: 15. The length of the CDR3 is 17 residues. The CDR3 is CASSGLGTGPRVNEQFF. In DNA form, the CDR3 reads TGTGCCAGCAGCGGCCTTGGGACAGGTCCGAGGGTCAATGAGCAGTTCTTC.

The chain recombines TRBV7-2 with TRBJ2-7, with TRBD2 matching over 14 bases. Germline V CDR1 and CDR2: SGHTA, FQGNSA. CDR3 length equals 17 residues. V was clipped by 4 bases and J by 0 bases; unmatched bases: 5. This CDR3 is CASSSGLAGVFSYEQYF. In DNA, the CDR3 is TGTGCCAGCAGCTCGGGACTAGCGGGAGTCTTCTCCTACGAGCAGTACTTC.